The clone carrying this T cell receptor (beta chain) was detected only a few times. The sample is drawn from a study of CD8+ T cells in alopecia areata. J gave up 2 bases and V 4 bases, and 3 bases lay outside the gene matches. CDR1 and CDR2 (germline): SGHRS, YFSETQ. The CDR3 runs to 15 residues. Treatment specified: oral pan-JAK inhibitor, 5-10 mg twice daily. Alopecia areata patients had lesional scalp punch biopsies and peripheral blood taken from them. cDNA prepared by RNA extraction and subsequent reverse transcription served as the template for sequencing. Measured with immunoSEQ multiplex PCR; TCRdb has only the in-frame clones, and not every one. Counted here are approximately 160,000 clones, approximately 62% occurring once; the ten biggest clones make up 14%.

The clonotype originates from a human donor with alopecia areata. Material: CD4+ T cells sorted from blood, obtained at week 24, from a patient treated with tofacitinib. This sequence joins TRBV5-1 and TRBJ1-5; 10 nucleotides match TRBD1. The CDR3 loop reads CASSPDRGGNQPQHF. The CDR3, as DNA: TGCGCCAGCAGCCCGGACAGGGGGGGCAATCAGCCCCAGCATTTT.